The TCR beta chain described here comes from a study of blood T cell repertoires in COVID-19. Study-wide context: COVID-19 samples, acute and convalescent, were from the United States, Italy and Spain.

The germline V gene has CDR1 DFQATT and CDR2 SNEGSKA (reference sequence). V was clipped by 5 bases and J by 5 bases, with 7 bases between them. The CDR3 loop spans 10 amino acids. Generated by immunoSEQ multiplex PCR, the TCRdb table keeps only in-frame clones and is missing some. The sample shows around 310,000 clones, 75% to 90% of them seen only once. This receptor was taken from a woman in her sixties with acute or convalescent COVID-19. Material: peripheral blood. This chain connects TRBV20-1 to TRBJ2-7; TRBD2 might be the D (5 bases). The CDR3 sequence: CSAATNEQYF. The CDR3 nucleotides are TGCAGTGCTGCGACTAACGAGCAGTACTTC.